This record concerns one T cell receptor beta chain sequence. Its antigen is still unknown. The data belong to a study of cytomegalovirus exposure and HLA in healthy donors. Regarding the study as a whole: Among CMV-associated TCR beta chains, most appeared HLA-restricted in a later analysis. Confirmation was obtained in vitro that a few CMV-associated chains are specific for CMV antigens. It was only CMV serostatus that was available as immune exposure information.

The germline CDR1 and CDR2 sequences are SGHVS and FNYEAQ. This CDR3 has 14 amino acids. The primer mix had 60 Vbeta and 13 Jbeta primers. Measured with immunoSEQ multiplex PCR; TCRdb has only the in-frame clones, and not every one. The sample includes roughly 80,000 clones, over 70% of them seen just once. The material sequenced was PBMCs. This rearrangement joins TRBV7-6 to TRBJ2-5, with a tentative D call TRBD1 (6 bases). The assigned J gene may be wrong: the sequence end matches TRBJ2-7 better. This sequence was found in a male donor in good health and CMV-seronegative. CDR3 sequence (DNA): TGTGCCAGCAGCCTGACAGGCCTCTCCTACGAGCAGTACTTC. Amino acids: CASSLTGLSYEQYF.